The 24 T cell receptor beta chains reported below all come from one sample, sequenced in a study of cytomegalovirus exposure and HLA in healthy donors. PCR amplification relied on 60 Vbeta primers (plus 13 Jbeta primers). Assay: immunoSEQ multiplex PCR; the TCRdb copy retains only in-frame clones and omits some. The sample consists of around 200,000 clones, roughly 83% of them appearing once. The sequencing sample was made of PBMCs. All receptors derive from a girl between 10 and 17 years old in good health and CMV-seronegative.

V gene TRBV5-5 combines with J gene TRBJ2-7; no clear D gene. From germline, CDR1 is SGHKS and CDR2 YYEKEE (reference sequence). V was shortened by 2 bases and J by 7 bases, with 10 bases between the two germline ends. The CDR3 runs to 12 residues. DNA for the CDR3: TGTGCCAGCAGCTTTTACAGTACGGAGCAGTACTTC. It codes for CASSFYSTEQYF.

This clone was found a few times. The chain employs TRBV6-5 and TRBJ1-5, with D unclear. The CDR3 extends over 12 amino acids. Between the trimmed V and J ends, which lost 4 bases and 4 bases, there was a span of 5 bases. Germline V gene data show CDR1 as MNHEY and CDR2 as SVGAGI. The CDR3 spells CASSSPNQPQHF. DNA of the CDR3: TGTGCCAGCAGTTCCCCAAATCAGCCCCAGCATTTT.

The gene calls are TRBV6-1 and TRBJ2-1, with a weak D call TRBD1 (5 bases). The CDR3 extends over 15 amino acids. Germline CDR1 reads MNHNS; CDR2 reads SASEGT. V was cut by 6 bases and J by 5 bases, with 17 bases left in between. The CDR3 nucleotides are TGTGCCAGCAGCGAACAGACAGTAATAAACAATGAGCAGTTCTTC. Its protein is CASSEQTVINNEQFF.

The gene calls are TRBV18 and TRBJ2-7; 7 bases are shared with TRBD2. Trimming removed 5 bases from V and 3 bases from J; junction bases left unmatched: 7. The CDR3 extends over 14 amino acids. Germline V lookup: CDR1 KGHSH, CDR2 LQKENI. This CDR3 is CASSTSGTGYEQYF. Here the CDR3 DNA reads TGTGCCAGCTCAACCAGCGGGACGGGCTACGAGCAGTACTTC.

This clone was observed a few times. The V gene is TRBV30, the J gene TRBJ2-7; 10 bases match TRBD1. The CDR3 spans 16 residues. Germline assignment: CDR1 GTSNPN and CDR2 SVGIG (reference sequence). J lost 3 bases, V lost 2 bases, and 10 bases had no gene match. CDR3 in DNA: TGTGCCTGGAGTACCCCCCGGGACAGGGGTCTCTACGAGCAGTACTTC. Translated, it gives CAWSTPRDRGLYEQYF.

This clone came up once. V gene TRBV27 combines with J gene TRBJ2-7; 8 bases are shared with TRBD1. V lost 6 bases to trimming and J lost 5 bases; unmatched junction nucleotides: 9. Germline CDR1 reads MNHEY; CDR2 reads SMNVEV (reference sequence). This CDR3 region has 14 residues. In DNA form, the CDR3 reads TGTGCCAGCAGGGCCTCAACAGGGGGACACGAGCAGTACTTC. This codes for CASRASTGGHEQYF.

The chain has TRBV6-5 and TRBJ1-2, with D possibly matching TRBD1 (6 bases). V lost 6 bases and J lost 3, with 14 bases in between. The CDR3 contains 14 residues. In germline, CDR1 is MNHEY, CDR2 SVGAGI. CDR3 residues: CASSSRGGHYGYTF. The CDR3 nucleotides read TGTGCCAGCAGCTCCCGCGGGGGGCACTATGGCTACACCTTC.

The V call is TRBV19, the J call TRBJ1-1; D perhaps matches TRBD1 (5 bases). Germline CDR1 reads LNHDA; CDR2 reads SQIVND (reference sequence). V was cut by 8 bases and J by 5 bases, with 24 bases left in between. The CDR3 runs 16 residues. The CDR3 protein is CASDSTGLPPGTEAFF. DNA of the CDR3: TGTGCCAGTGATTCCACGGGACTCCCCCCGGGAACTGAAGCTTTCTTT.

V usage is TRBV27 and J usage is TRBJ2-1; 10 bases are shared with TRBD2. The CDR3 has 17 residues. The V gene end was trimmed by 5 bases and the J gene end by 0 bases; junction bases not matched to a gene: 7. The germline gives CDR1 MNHEY, CDR2 SMNVEV (reference sequence). The CDR3 region has the DNA TGTGCCAGCAGTCCCGGACTAGCGGTGATCTCCTACAATGAGCAGTTCTTC. Translating gives CASSPGLAVISYNEQFF.

The gene calls are TRBV7-6 and TRBJ1-1; D may be TRBD1 (5 bases). Trimming shortened V by 4 bases and J by 5 bases, and 17 bases separated the two germline ends. The germline V gene encodes CDR1 SGHVS and CDR2 FNYEAQ. The CDR3 runs 15 residues. CDR3 nucleotides: TGTGCCAGCAGCTCTTTCCGGGGGTTGTCGACTGAAGCTTTCTTT. This codes for CASSSFRGLSTEAFF.

The chain joins TRBV6-1 to TRBJ2-1; 10 bases fit TRBD2. The CDR3 covers 15 residues. V gave up 2 bases and J gave up 6 bases; unmatched junction bases: 4. From germline, CDR1 is MNHNS and CDR2 SASEGT. The chain's CDR3 is CASSESGGDFNEQFF. CDR3 sequence (DNA): TGTGCCAGCAGTGAAAGCGGGGGGGATTTCAATGAGCAGTTCTTC.

V and J are TRBV10-3 and TRBJ1-1, with TRBD1 matching 8 bases. The CDR3 is 13 amino acids. V was pared by 6 bases and J by 1 base, with 1 base of the junction left unmatched. From germline, CDR1 is ENHRY and CDR2 SYGVKD. CDR3 bases: TGTGCCATCAGGGGACAGGAGAACACTGAAGCTTTCTTT. It codes for CAIRGQENTEAFF.

On this clone itself: At one end the junction does not follow the germline gene, possibly because of a read error. The chain has TRBV7-7 and TRBJ2-5, with 9 positions matching TRBD1. The germline gives CDR1 SSHAT, CDR2 FNYEAQ (reference sequence). This CDR3 spans 16 amino acids. The CDR3 is CASSLALQGAGETQYF. CDR3 sequence (DNA): TGTGCTAGCAGCTTAGCCTTACAGGGGGCGGGAGAGACCCAGTACTTC.

This clone was seen a single time. V usage is TRBV11-1 and J usage is TRBJ1-1, with 11 bases that match TRBD1. From germline, CDR1 is SGHAT and CDR2 FQDESV (reference sequence). The J segment lost 4 bases and the V segment lost 8 bases, leaving 18 bases of the junction unmatched. This CDR3 comprises 18 residues. As DNA, the CDR3 is TGTGCCAGCGGCCGGACAGGGGGCGAGTCTTGGCTTGGCACTGAAGCTTTCTTT. It is translated as CASGRTGGESWLGTEAFF.

The rearrangement joins TRBV27 to TRBJ1-2; TRBD1 is a possible D gene (6 bases). Germline V gene data show CDR1 as MNHEY and CDR2 as SMNVEV (reference sequence). CDR3 length equals 12 residues. The germline V and J ends were trimmed by 5 bases and 5 bases, with 9 bases remaining between them. CDR3 DNA: TGTGCCAGCAGTAACAGGGAGTATGGCTACACCTTC. As protein: CASSNREYGYTF.

The genes are TRBV25-1 and TRBJ1-2; the D gene is possibly TRBD1 (6 bases). The CDR3 has 12 residues. V was shortened by 6 bases and J by 8 bases, with 13 bases between the two germline ends. CDR1 and CDR2 from the germline V gene are MGHDK and SYGVNS. CDR3 nucleotides: TGTGCCAGCAGATCGCACAGGGAAGGCTACACCTTC. Protein: CASRSHREGYTF.

The chain recombines TRBV7-2 with TRBJ2-6; no definite D call. Germline-derived CDR1 and CDR2 are SGHTA and FQGNSA. The CDR3 runs 17 residues. Trimming took 4 bases from V and 0 from J, leaving 13 bases between them. CDR3 DNA sequence: TGTGCCAGCAGCTCCAAAGGTTGGGCCTCTGGGGCCAACGTCCTGACTTTC. This translates into CASSSKGWASGANVLTF.

The chain has TRBV11-3 and TRBJ2-1, with D maybe TRBD2 (6 bases). The CDR3 totals 14 residues. The germline V gene has CDR1 SGHNT and CDR2 YENEEA. Trimming removed 5 bases at V and 3 bases at J, with 11 bases between. The CDR3 region is CASSTGLNYNEQFF. The CDR3 DNA follows: TGTGCCAGCAGCACTGGACTAAACTACAATGAGCAGTTCTTC.

The rearrangement uses TRBV7-3 and TRBJ2-5, with 7 bases identical to TRBD1. Trimming at V came to 5 bases and at J to 5 bases, leaving 14 bases not matched to a gene. The CDR3 has 16 amino acids. CDR1 and CDR2 from the germline V gene are SGHTA and FQGTGA. In DNA, the CDR3 is TGTGCCAGCAGCCAACATGACAGGGCGAGGCGGGAGACCCAGTACTTC. Encoded protein: CASSQHDRARRETQYF.

The chain is built from TRBV27 and TRBJ2-1, with 12 bases fitting TRBD2. V dropped 5 bases and J dropped 7; count of bases not matched to a gene: 12. The CDR3 is made up of 17 amino acids. The germline V gene encodes CDR1 MNHEY and CDR2 SMNVEV (reference sequence). The CDR3 DNA reads TGTGCCAGCAGTCCTCTAGCGGGGGGGCCAATGGAGAATGAGCAGTTCTTC. It is translated as CASSPLAGGPMENEQFF.

The V call is TRBV28, the J call TRBJ1-1; D unclear. V lost 3 bases and J lost 3, with 11 bases in between. The V gene's germline CDR1 is MDHEN and CDR2 SYDVKM. This CDR3 comprises 14 residues. The CDR3 region is CASSLSVIYTEAFF. The CDR3 DNA sequence: TGTGCCAGCAGTTTGTCGGTAATTTACACTGAAGCTTTCTTT.

The chain links TRBV10-2 to TRBJ2-7; 9 bases agree with TRBD2. CDR1 and CDR2 (germline): WSHSY, SAAADI. With V trimmed by 6 bases and J by 3 bases, 3 bases remained unmatched. CDR3 length: 13 residues. CDR3 region: CASRNSGSYEQYF. DNA of the CDR3: TGCGCCAGCAGAAATAGCGGGAGCTACGAGCAGTACTTC.

The chain is built from TRBV7-9 and TRBJ2-7, with a tentative D call TRBD2 (7 bases). In germline, CDR1 is SEHNR, CDR2 FQNEAQ (reference sequence). V lost 2 bases and J lost 2, with 19 bases in between. The CDR3 contains 17 residues. This CDR3 reads CASSLNPGEGKTYEQYF. In DNA form, the CDR3 reads TGTGCCAGCAGCTTAAATCCAGGGGAGGGGAAAACCTACGAGCAGTACTTC.

The chain employs TRBV19 and TRBJ1-1; TRBD1 matches 7 bases. CDR1 and CDR2 (germline): LNHDA, SQIVND (reference sequence). The CDR3 runs 14 residues. The trim removed 5 bases at V and 4 bases at J, leaving 7 bases unmatched. The CDR3 region is CASSSNRGFTEAFF. The CDR3 DNA follows: TGTGCCAGTAGTTCGAACAGGGGATTCACTGAAGCTTTCTTT.